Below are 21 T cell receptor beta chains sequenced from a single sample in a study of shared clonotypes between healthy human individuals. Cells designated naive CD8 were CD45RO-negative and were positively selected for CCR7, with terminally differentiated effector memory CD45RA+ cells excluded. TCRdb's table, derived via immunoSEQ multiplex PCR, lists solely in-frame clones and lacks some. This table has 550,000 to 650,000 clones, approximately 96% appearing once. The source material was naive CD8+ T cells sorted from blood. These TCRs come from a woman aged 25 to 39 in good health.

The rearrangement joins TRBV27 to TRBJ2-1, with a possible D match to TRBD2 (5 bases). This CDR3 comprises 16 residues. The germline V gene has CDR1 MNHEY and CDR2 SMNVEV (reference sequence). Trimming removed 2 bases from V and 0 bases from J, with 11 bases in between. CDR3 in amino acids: CASSLGSGSSYNEQFF. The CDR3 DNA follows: TGTGCCAGCAGTTTAGGTTCGGGGAGCTCCTACAATGAGCAGTTCTTC.

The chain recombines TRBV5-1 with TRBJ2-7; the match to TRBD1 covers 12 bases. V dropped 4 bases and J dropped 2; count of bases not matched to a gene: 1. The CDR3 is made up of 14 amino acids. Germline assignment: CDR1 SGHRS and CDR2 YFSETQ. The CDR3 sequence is CASSGTGGAYEQYF. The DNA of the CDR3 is TGCGCCAGCAGCGGGACAGGGGGCGCCTACGAGCAGTACTTC.

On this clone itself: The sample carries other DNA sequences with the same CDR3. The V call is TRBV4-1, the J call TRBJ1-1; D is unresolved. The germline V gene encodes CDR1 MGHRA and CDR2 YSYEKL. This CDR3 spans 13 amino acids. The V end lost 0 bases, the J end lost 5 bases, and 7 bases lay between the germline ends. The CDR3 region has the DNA TGCGCCAGCAGCCAAGATCGAGAGACTGAAGCTTTCTTT. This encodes CASSQDRETEAFF.

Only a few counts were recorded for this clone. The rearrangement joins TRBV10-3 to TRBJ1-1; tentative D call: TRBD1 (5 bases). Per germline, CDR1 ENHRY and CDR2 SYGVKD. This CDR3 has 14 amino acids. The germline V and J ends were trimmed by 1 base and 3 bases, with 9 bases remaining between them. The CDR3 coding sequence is TGTGCCATCAGTGAGTTGGGACGGGACACTGAAGCTTTCTTT. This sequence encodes CAISELGRDTEAFF.

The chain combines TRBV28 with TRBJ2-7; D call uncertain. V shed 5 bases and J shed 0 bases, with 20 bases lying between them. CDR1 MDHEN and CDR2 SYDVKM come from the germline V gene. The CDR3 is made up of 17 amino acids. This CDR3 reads CASSPSLGPPSSYEQYF. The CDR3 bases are TGTGCCAGCAGTCCCTCCCTCGGGCCGCCGAGCTCCTACGAGCAGTACTTC.

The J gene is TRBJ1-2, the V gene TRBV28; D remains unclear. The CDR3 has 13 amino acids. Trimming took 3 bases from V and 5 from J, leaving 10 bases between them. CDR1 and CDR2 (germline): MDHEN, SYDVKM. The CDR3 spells CASSFGGRYGYTF. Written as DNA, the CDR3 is TGTGCCAGCAGTTTCGGTGGTCGATATGGCTACACCTTC.

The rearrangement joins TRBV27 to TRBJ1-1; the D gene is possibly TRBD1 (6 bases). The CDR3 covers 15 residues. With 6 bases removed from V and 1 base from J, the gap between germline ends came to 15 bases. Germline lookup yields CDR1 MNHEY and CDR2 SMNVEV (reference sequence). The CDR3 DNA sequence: TGTGCCAGCAGCCCGGTACCGGGGGCGAACACTGAAGCTTTCTTT. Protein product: CASSPVPGANTEAFF.

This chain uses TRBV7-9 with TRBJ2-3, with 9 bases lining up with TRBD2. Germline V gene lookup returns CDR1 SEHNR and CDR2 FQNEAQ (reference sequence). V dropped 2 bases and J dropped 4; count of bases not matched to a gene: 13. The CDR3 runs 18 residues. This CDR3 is CASSLLYVQAGGPDTQYF. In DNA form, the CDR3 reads TGTGCCAGCAGCTTATTATATGTGCAAGCGGGGGGACCAGATACGCAGTATTTT.

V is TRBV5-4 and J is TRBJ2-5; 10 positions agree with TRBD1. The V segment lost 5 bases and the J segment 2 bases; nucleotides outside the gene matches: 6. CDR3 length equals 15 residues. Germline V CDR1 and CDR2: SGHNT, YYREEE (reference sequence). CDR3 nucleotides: TGTGCCAGCAGACCCGACAGGGGGCGGCAAGAGACCCAGTACTTC. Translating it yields CASRPDRGRQETQYF.

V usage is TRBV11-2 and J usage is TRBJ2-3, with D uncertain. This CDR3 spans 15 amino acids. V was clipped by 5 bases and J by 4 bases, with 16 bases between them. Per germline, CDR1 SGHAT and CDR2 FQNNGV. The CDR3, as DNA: TGTGCCAGCAGCCAAGAGGTCCACCCGGCAGATACGCAGTATTTT. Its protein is CASSQEVHPADTQYF. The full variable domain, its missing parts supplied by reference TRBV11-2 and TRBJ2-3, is EAGVAQSPRYKIIEKRQSVAFWCNPISGHATLYWYQQILGQGPKLLIQFQNNGVVDDSQLPKDRFSAERLKGVDSTLKIQPAKLEDSAVYLCASSQEVHPADTQYFGPGTRLTVL.

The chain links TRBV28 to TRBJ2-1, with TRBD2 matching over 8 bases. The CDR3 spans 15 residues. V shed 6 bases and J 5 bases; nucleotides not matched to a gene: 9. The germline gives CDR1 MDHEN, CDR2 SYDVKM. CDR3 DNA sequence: TGTGCCAGCAGGGCGACTAGCGACTTGAACAATGAGCAGTTCTTC. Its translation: CASRATSDLNNEQFF.

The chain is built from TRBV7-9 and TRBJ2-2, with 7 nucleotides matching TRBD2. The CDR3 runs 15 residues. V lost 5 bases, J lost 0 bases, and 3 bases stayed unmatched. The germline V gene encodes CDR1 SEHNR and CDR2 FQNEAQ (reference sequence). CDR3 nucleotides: TGTGCCAGCAGCCGACTAGCAACGAACACCGGGGAGCTGTTTTTT. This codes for CASSRLATNTGELFF.

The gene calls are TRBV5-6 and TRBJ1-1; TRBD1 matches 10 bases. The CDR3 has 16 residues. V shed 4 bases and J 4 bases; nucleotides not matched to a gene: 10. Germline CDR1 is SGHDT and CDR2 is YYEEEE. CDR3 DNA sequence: TGTGCCAGCAGCAACCCGGGACAGGGGACTGGCACTGAAGCTTTCTTT. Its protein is CASSNPGQGTGTEAFF.

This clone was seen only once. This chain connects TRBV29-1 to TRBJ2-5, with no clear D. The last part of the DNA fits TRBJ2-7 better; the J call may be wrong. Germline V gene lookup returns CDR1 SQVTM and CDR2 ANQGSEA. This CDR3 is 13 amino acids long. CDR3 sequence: CSVEGSSSYEQYF. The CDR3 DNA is TGCAGCGTTGAAGGCAGCAGCTCCTACGAGCAGTACTTC.

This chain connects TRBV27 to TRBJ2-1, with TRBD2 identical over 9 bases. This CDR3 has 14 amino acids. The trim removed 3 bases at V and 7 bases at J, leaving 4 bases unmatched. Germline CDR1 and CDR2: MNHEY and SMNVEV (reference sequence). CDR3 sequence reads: CASSLLAGLNEQFF. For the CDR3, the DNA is TGTGCCAGCAGTTTGCTAGCGGGATTGAATGAGCAGTTCTTC.

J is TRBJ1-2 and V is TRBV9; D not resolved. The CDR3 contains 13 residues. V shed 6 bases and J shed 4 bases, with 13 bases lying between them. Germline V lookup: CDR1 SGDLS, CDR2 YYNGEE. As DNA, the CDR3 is TGTGCCAGCAACCTGGGGATCTCCTATGGCTACACCTTC. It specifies CASNLGISYGYTF.

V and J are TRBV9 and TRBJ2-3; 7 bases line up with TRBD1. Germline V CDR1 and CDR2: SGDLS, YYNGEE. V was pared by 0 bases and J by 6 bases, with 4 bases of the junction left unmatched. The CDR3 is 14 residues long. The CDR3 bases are TGTGCCAGCAGCGTAGAGGGGGCGCGGGATACGCAGTATTTT. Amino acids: CASSVEGARDTQYF. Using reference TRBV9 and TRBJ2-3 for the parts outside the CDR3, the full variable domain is DSGVTQTPKHLITATGQRVTLRCSPRSGDLSVYWYQQSLDQGLQFLIQYYNGEERAKGNILERFSAQQFPDLHSELNLSSLELGDSALYFCASSVEGARDTQYFGPGTRLTVL.

The CDR3 DNA sequence: TGTGCCAGCAGTTTAGTGGGCAGGGGTCCCCCGGGGGGGTACGAGCAGTACTTC. Its translation is CASSLVGRGPPGGYEQYF. The chain uses TRBV27 and TRBJ2-7; 8 nucleotides align to TRBD2. Per the germline V gene, CDR1 is MNHEY and CDR2 is SMNVEV (reference sequence). V was pared by 2 bases and J by 4 bases, with 16 bases of the junction left unmatched. The CDR3 runs 18 residues.

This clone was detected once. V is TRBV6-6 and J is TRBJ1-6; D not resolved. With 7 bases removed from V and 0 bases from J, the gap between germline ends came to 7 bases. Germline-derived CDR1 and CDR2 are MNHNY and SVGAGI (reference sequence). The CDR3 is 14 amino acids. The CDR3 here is CASTDNSYNSPLHF. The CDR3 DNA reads TGTGCCAGCACTGACAACTCCTATAATTCACCCCTCCACTTT.

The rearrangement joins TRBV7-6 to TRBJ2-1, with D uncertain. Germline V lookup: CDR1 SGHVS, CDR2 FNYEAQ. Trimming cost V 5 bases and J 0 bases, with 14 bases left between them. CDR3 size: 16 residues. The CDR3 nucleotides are TGTGCCAGCAGCCCAGCAAAAGGAGTCTCCTACAATGAGCAGTTCTTC. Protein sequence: CASSPAKGVSYNEQFF. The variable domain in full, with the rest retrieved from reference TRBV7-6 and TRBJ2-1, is GAGVSQSPRYKVTKRGQDVALRCDPISGHVSLYWYRQALGQGPEFLTYFNYEAQQDKSGLPNDRFSAERPEGSISTLTIQRTEQRDSAMYRCASSPAKGVSYNEQFFGPGTRLTVL.

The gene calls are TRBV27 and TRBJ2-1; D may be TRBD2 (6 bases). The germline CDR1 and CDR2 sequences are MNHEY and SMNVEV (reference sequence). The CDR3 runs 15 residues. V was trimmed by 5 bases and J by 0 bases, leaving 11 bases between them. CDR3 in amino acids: CASSRAGNSYNEQFF. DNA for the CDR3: TGTGCCAGCAGTAGAGCGGGTAACTCCTACAATGAGCAGTTCTTC.